This TCR beta chain came from a study of T cells in Graves' hyperthyroidism and ophthalmopathy. Study overall: Peripheral blood was taken when the disease was first diagnosed, before any treatment began.

Stable Graves' hyperthyroidism denoted no ophthalmopathy progression over 18 months. Clinicians diagnosed patients from clinical symptoms, serum thyroxine and TRAb, thyroid ultrasound and orbital computed tomography. On this clonotype: Its antigen is undetermined.

Germline loops: CDR1 LGHNA, CDR2 YSLEER. J was trimmed by 4 bases and V by 0 bases; bases with no gene match: 3. The CDR3 contains 15 residues. Overall study results and limits: Researchers found most expanded thyroid clonotypes above 0.001 in blood as well.

Researchers took RNA transcripts and amplified the TCR beta CDR3 regions from them. Primed by the HTBI set, a first-round RT-PCR was run on the TCR CDR3. Using its own MiXCR run on the multiplex PCR reads, TCRdb lists one record per CDR3 protein. Among more than 650,000 distinct CDR3 sequences listed, 14% were seen once. This chain joins TRBV4-3 and TRBJ1-5; 7 bases match TRBD1. The sequencing input was blood. This clonotype was sampled from a woman between 18 and 30 years old with Graves' hyperthyroidism. CDR3 protein: CASSQEWDRNQPQHF. CDR3 bases: TGCGCCAGCAGCCAAGAGTGGGACAGAAATCAGCCCCAGCATTTT.